The 3 T cell receptor beta chains below all came from one sample that was sequenced in a study of CD8+ T cells in alopecia areata (dated by TCRdb to 2017 to 2018). The method was the immunoSEQ multiplex PCR assay. For TCR sequencing, RNA was extracted from every sample and reverse transcribed into cDNA to serve as template. TCRdb stores this immuneACCESS table with in-frame sequences only. Part of the clones is absent; in the studies checked, under half of the shortfall reflects unresolved V genes, and no reason is known for the rest. For this sample there are some 130,000 clones; about 60% appear just once. The top ten hold roughly 6.7% of the sample. The time point label on this specimen signifies: baseline before oral tofacitinib. Sequenced material: CD4+ T cells sorted from blood, taken at week 0. The receptors were sampled from a human donor with alopecia areata.

The V call is TRBV29-1, the J call TRBJ2-3, with 7 bases lining up with TRBD2. Per the germline V gene, CDR1 is SQVTM and CDR2 is ANQGSEA. This CDR3 is 13 amino acids long. V trimming: 3 bases; J trimming: 1 base; junction bases outside the gene matches: 1. This chain's CDR3 is CSVEAGGTDTQYF. The CDR3 DNA sequence: TGCAGCGTTGAGGCGGGGGGCACAGATACGCAGTATTTT.

This clone was detected only a few times. This rearrangement joins TRBV2 to TRBJ1-4, with no clear D. Trimming took off 3 bases at V and 0 bases at J, with 8 bases between the two ends. The CDR3 is made up of 15 amino acids. CDR1 SNHLY and CDR2 FYNNEI come from the germline V gene. The CDR3 region has the DNA TGTGCCAGCAGTGAGTTCGGCCCAACTAATGAAAAACTGTTTTTT. It is translated as CASSEFGPTNEKLFF.

This CDR3 reads CASSPQGHRLNQPQHF. CDR3 DNA sequence: TGTGCCAGTAGCCCCCAGGGGCATCGCCTCAATCAGCCCCAGCATTTT. This chain joins TRBV19 and TRBJ1-5, with D maybe TRBD1 (6 bases). CDR1 is LNHDA and CDR2 is SQIVND in the germline V gene (reference sequence). Trimming shortened V by 6 bases and J by 3 bases, and 18 bases separated the two germline ends. This CDR3 region has 16 residues.